This T cell receptor beta chain was identified during a study of cytomegalovirus exposure and HLA in healthy donors. Study-wide results and limits: Highly shared variants forming one cluster were likely a sequencing artifact.

V was pared by 5 bases and J by 2 bases, with 7 bases of the junction left unmatched. This CDR3 comprises 15 residues. Germline CDR1 and CDR2: SGHTA and FQGNSA. It was with 60 Vbeta and 13 Jbeta primers that the PCR ran. Data came from immunoSEQ multiplex PCR; TCRdb stores just in-frame clones and leaves some out. Of under 150,000 clones listed, around 81% are singletons. On this clone itself: Antigen specificity is unknown.

Participants comprised healthy donors of bone marrow. Donors counted as nominally healthy when sampled, yet unrecorded immune exposures were likely. This clonotype was obtained from a man between 18 and 35 years old in good health and CMV-seronegative. The sample was PBMCs. This chain connects TRBV7-2 to TRBJ2-5, with 8 bases aligning to TRBD1. This chain's CDR3 is CASSQPGQEQETQYF. The CDR3 nucleotides are TGTGCCAGCAGCCAGCCGGGACAGGAACAAGAGACCCAGTACTTC.